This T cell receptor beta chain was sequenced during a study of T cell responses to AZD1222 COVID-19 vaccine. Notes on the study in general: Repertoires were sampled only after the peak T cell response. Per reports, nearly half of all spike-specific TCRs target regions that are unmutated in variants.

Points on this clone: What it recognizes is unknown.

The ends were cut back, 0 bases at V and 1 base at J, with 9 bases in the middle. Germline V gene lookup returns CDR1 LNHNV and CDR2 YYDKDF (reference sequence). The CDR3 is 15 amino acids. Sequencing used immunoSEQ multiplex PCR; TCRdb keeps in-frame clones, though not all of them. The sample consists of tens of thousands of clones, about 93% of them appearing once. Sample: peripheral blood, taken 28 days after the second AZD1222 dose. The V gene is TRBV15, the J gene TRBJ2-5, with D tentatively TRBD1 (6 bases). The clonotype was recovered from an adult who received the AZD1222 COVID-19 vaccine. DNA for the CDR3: TGTGCCACCAGCAGAGATTTGGACAGCCAAGAGACCCAGTACTTC. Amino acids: CATSRDLDSQETQYF.